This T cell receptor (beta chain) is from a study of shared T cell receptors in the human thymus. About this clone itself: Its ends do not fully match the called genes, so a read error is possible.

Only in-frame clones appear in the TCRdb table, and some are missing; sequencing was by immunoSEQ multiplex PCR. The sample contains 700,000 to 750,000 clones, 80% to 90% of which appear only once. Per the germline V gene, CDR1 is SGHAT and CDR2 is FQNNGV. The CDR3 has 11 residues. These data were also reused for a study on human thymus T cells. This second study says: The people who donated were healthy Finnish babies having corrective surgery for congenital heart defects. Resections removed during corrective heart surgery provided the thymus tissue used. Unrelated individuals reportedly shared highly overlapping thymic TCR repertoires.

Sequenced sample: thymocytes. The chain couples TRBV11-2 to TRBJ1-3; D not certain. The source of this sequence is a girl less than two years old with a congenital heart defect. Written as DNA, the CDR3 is TGTGCCAGCAGCTTTTCACGGGTCTTATTTTTT. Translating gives CASSFSRVLFF. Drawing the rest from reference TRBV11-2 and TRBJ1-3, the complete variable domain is EAGVAQSPRYKIIEKRQSVAFWCNPISGHATLYWYQQILGQGPKLLIQFQNNGVVDDSQLPKDRFSAERLKGVDSTLKIQPAKLEDSAVYLCASSFSRVLFFGEGSWLTVV.